The following is a TCR beta chain sequence with its context. CDR1 and CDR2 (germline): MGHRA, YSYEKL. This CDR3 contains 16 residues. The V and J ends lost 2 bases and 9 bases, in that order; junction bases with no gene match: 5. Sequencing used immunoSEQ multiplex PCR; TCRdb keeps in-frame clones, though not all of them. This sample yields more than 55,000 clones, of which approximately 94% are seen a single time; about 3% belongs to the top ten. The data stem from a study of T cell changes during pregnancy in multiple sclerosis. The sequencing used CD8+ T cells from peripheral blood mononuclear cells, collected in the third trimester of pregnancy. The chain is built from TRBV4-1 and TRBJ2-1, with 15 positions matching TRBD2. The TCR comes from a female donor with multiple sclerosis, enrolled in a pregnancy study. The CDR3: CASSQNGLAGGGEQFF. The CDR3 nucleotides read TGCGCCAGCAGCCAAAATGGACTAGCGGGAGGGGGTGAGCAGTTCTTC.